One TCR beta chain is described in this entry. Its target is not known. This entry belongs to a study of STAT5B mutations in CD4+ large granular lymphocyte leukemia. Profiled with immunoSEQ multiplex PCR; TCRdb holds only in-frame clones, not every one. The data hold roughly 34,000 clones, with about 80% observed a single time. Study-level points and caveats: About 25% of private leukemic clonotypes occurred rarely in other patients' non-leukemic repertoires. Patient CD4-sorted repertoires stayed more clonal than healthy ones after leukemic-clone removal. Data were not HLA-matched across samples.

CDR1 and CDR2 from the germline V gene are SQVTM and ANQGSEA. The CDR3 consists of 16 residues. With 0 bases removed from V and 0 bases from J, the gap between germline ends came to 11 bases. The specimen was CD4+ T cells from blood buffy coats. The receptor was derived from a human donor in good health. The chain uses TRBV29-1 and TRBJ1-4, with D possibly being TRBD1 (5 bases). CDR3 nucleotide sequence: TGCAGCGTTGAAGATCTTCCGGGGCCAACTAATGAAAAACTGTTTTTT. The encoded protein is CSVEDLPGPTNEKLFF.